Listed below are T cell receptor beta chains from one sample, sequenced in a study of shared clonotypes between healthy human individuals. Some clones are missing from TCRdb's copy, which holds only in-frame ones; the method was immunoSEQ multiplex PCR. This repertoire shows roughly 2 million clones, over 85% found once; its top ten account for 0.13%. Sequencing was performed on naive CD4+ T cells sorted from blood. These receptors all come from a man in his late teens or twenties in good health. Both conserved end residues are part of each CDR3. A D gene is named only where the DNA matches it firmly. Some rows mark clone size as missing; the rest say once, few, many or name a class of expanded clone.

CDR3 protein: CASRRQGTGELFF
CDR3 DNA: TGTGCCAGCAGGCGACAGGGCACCGGGGAGCTGTTTTTT
clone size: once
D gene: TRBD1
J gene: TRBJ2-2
V gene: TRBV6-5

CDR3 protein: CASGLSQDRVYGYTF
CDR3 DNA: TGTGCTAGTGGTTTGTCCCAGGACAGGGTCTATGGCTACACCTTC
clone size: -
D gene: TRBD1
J gene: TRBJ1-2
V gene: TRBV12-5

CDR3 protein: CASSEVKEGAEAFF
CDR3 DNA: TGCGCCAGCAGTGAGGTCAAGGAAGGGGCTGAAGCTTTCTTT
clone size: -
D gene: -
J gene: TRBJ1-1
V gene: TRBV10-1

CDR3 protein: CASRARDRDNEKLFF
CDR3 DNA: TGTGCCAGCAGGGCCCGGGACAGGGATAATGAAAAACTGTTTTTT
clone size: -
D gene: TRBD1
J gene: TRBJ1-4
V gene: TRBV6-6

CDR3 protein: CASSFQRGANTEAFF
CDR3 DNA: TGTGCCAGCAGTTTTCAGAGAGGAGCGAACACTGAAGCTTTCTTT
clone size: -
D gene: -
J gene: TRBJ1-1
V gene: TRBV27

CDR3 protein: CASSNLGGGKDSPLHF
CDR3 DNA: TGTGCCAGCAGCAATCTTGGTGGAGGGAAGGATTCACCCCTCCACTTT
clone size: -
D gene: -
J gene: TRBJ1-6
V gene: TRBV7-9

CDR3 protein: CASNLGQGKYQETQYF
CDR3 DNA: TGCGCCAGCAACCTAGGACAGGGGAAATACCAAGAGACCCAGTACTTC
clone size: -
D gene: TRBD1
J gene: TRBJ2-5
V gene: TRBV4-1

CDR3 protein: CASFLDRGILSGNTIYF
CDR3 DNA: TGTGCCAGCTTTCTGGACAGGGGCATCCTCTCTGGAAACACCATATATTTT
clone size: -
D gene: TRBD1
J gene: TRBJ1-3
V gene: TRBV18

CDR3 protein: CAWTPGTANTEAFF
CDR3 DNA: TGTGCCTGGACCCCCGGGACAGCGAACACTGAAGCTTTCTTT
clone size: -
D gene: TRBD1
J gene: TRBJ1-1
V gene: TRBV30

CDR3 protein: CASSFSGTPSNQPQHF
CDR3 DNA: TGTGCCAGCAGTTTTTCCGGGACACCTAGCAATCAGCCCCAGCATTTT
clone size: -
D gene: -
J gene: TRBJ1-5
V gene: TRBV27

CDR3 protein: CASSDRASGYTF
CDR3 DNA: TGTGCCAGCAGTGACAGGGCGAGTGGCTACACCTTC
clone size: once
D gene: TRBD1
J gene: TRBJ1-2
V gene: TRBV6-5

CDR3 protein: CAWVGGNDSPLHF
CDR3 DNA: TGTGCCTGGGTGGGGGGGAATGATTCACCCCTCCACTTT
clone size: -
D gene: -
J gene: TRBJ1-6
V gene: TRBV30